Shown below are 17 T cell receptor beta chains from a single sample sequenced in a study of tumor-infiltrating lymphocytes in primary liver carcinoma. For each extraction, RNA and DNA were obtained together from roughly 20-30 mg of unsorted bulk tissue. From about 530 ng total RNA, TCR beta cDNA was generated with a primer in the constant region. Modified slightly, ARM-PCR produced TCR beta libraries over three nested multiplex PCR rounds. TRBV1-TRBV30 forward primers paired with a C-beta reverse primer drove the first two PCR rounds, around 10 cycles each. TCRdb re-analysed the multiplex PCR reads in MiXCR, keeping a single row per CDR3 protein. The sample has fewer than 200,000 distinct CDR3 sequences; around four fifths are singletons. The sequenced material came from tumor tissue from primary liver carcinoma. The origin of the receptors is a man aged 40-49 years with primary liver carcinoma and hepatitis B virus infection.

The CDR3 DNA reads TGCGCCAGCAGTCCGGGTATATCCTACGAGCAGTACTTC. It specifies CASSPGISYEQYF. The V gene is TRBV10-2, the J gene TRBJ2-7; D is uncertain. Trimming left V 5 bases short and J 1 base short, with 9 bases between. Germline-derived CDR1 and CDR2 are WSHSY and SAAADI. This CDR3 contains 13 residues.

In the case of this clonotype: At one end, the junction sequence differs from germline, possibly due to a read error. The chain joins TRBV6-6 to TRBJ2-7; D is undetermined. CDR3 length: 12 amino acids. CDR1 is MNHNY, CDR2 SVGAGI, per germline (reference sequence). In DNA, the CDR3 is TGTGCCAGGAGTCACACCCTAGGCGAGCAATACTTC. This codes for CARSHTLGEQYF.

With respect to this clonotype: This may be a read error, as it is one base from a much larger clone. The chain links TRBV14 to TRBJ2-7; D possibly corresponds to TRBD2 (5 bases). Deletions cut 4 bases from V and 3 bases from J, with 10 bases between. The germline gives CDR1 SGHDN, CDR2 FVKESK. The CDR3 has 13 amino acids. DNA of the CDR3: TGTGCCAGCAGCCTGAGCGGATTCTACGAGCAGTACTTC. Its protein is CASSLSGFYEQYF.

For this clonotype: One junction end does not reproduce the germline sequence, and a read error may be involved. The J gene is TRBJ2-7, the V gene TRBV28; 12 nucleotides agree with TRBD2. CDR3 size: 16 residues. Germline loops: CDR1 MDHEN, CDR2 SYDVKM. Written as DNA, the CDR3 is TGTGTCAGCAGTTTAAGGACTAGCGGGATGTTGCGCGAGCAGAACTTC. It yields the protein CVSSLRTSGMLREQNF.

This clonotype came up once. Here the CDR3 omits its conserved ending phenylalanine or tryptophan, so a read error is the likely source. The limits of the CDR3 on the DNA are not certain, so only TCRdb's listed CDR3 is given. The chain couples TRBV29-1 to TRBJ1-1; the table names TRBD1, a call not compared with the DNA. From germline, CDR1 is SQVTM and CDR2 ANQGSEA. Inclusive of both ends, the CDR3 amounts to 15 amino acids. The CDR3 sequence: CSVAPGWGMNTEVFS.

In the case of this clonotype: At one boundary the junction diverges from the germline segment, which might be a read error. The rearrangement links TRBV6-1 to TRBJ1-5; D ambiguous. The CDR3 extends over 14 amino acids. Germline V gene lookup returns CDR1 MNHNS and CDR2 SASEGT. CDR3 nucleotides: TGTGCCAGCAGTGAAAGTAGGGTACAACAGCCCCAGCAGTTC. Translation gives CASSESRVQQPQQF.

As concerns this clonotype: Sequence at one end of the junction differs from germline and may be a read error. This chain uses TRBV12-3 or TRBV12-4 with TRBJ2-2; 14 bases map to TRBD2. CDR3 size: 16 residues. The CDR3 nucleotides are TGTGCCAGCAGTTTTGGGACTAGCGGGAGACCCGAGGAGCTGGTTTTT. It specifies CASSFGTSGRPEELVF.

Remarks on this clonotype: An end of the junction differs from the germline gene, which may be a read error. V is TRBV28 and J is TRBJ2-5, with 7 nucleotides matching TRBD2. CDR3 size: 14 residues. Germline V gene data show CDR1 as MDHEN and CDR2 as SYDVKM. The CDR3 reads CASSREVGQGTQYF. The CDR3 DNA sequence: TGTGCCAGCAGTCGGGAGGTTGGGCAAGGGACCCAGTACTTC.

For this clonotype: The CDR3 does not close with the conserved phenylalanine or tryptophan, likely indicating a read error. The rearrangement links TRBV29-1 to TRBJ2-5; D could derive from TRBD1 or TRBD2 (5 bases each). Germline lookup yields CDR1 SQVTM and CDR2 ANQGSEA. CDR3 length equals 11 residues. Trimming pared 5 bases from V and 6 bases from J, leaving 10 bases between. The CDR3 DNA reads as TGCAGCGTTATTCCGGGGCAGACCCAGTACTTA. Protein: CSVIPGQTQYL.

In regard to this clonotype: A read error may account for a junction end that differs from germline. J is TRBJ2-3 and V is TRBV12-3 or TRBV12-4; 11 bases fit TRBD2. This CDR3 is built from 16 residues. The CDR3, as DNA: TGTACCAGCAGTTCGAAGACTAGCGGGGTCACAGATACGCTGTATTTT. Translated, it gives CTSSSKTSGVTDTLYF.

Ten or more counts support this clonotype. The V call is TRBV6-2 or TRBV6-3, the J call TRBJ2-7, with 7 bases fitting TRBD2. The V and J ends lost 0 bases and 7 bases, in that order; junction bases with no gene match: 12. The germline V gene encodes CDR1 MNHEY and CDR2 SVGEGT. The CDR3 sequence is 16 residues long. The CDR3 region has the DNA TGTGCCAGCAGTTACTCGCTGATAGCGGGTTACCGTGAGCAGTACTTC. Protein product: CASSYSLIAGYREQYF.

Notes on this clonotype: One end of the junction is discordant with germline, which a read error may explain. This chain joins TRBV10-3 and TRBJ1-1; no reliable D call. CDR3 length: 14 residues. Germline V gene lookup returns CDR1 ENHRY and CDR2 SYGVKD. CDR3 sequence reads: CPIQSARVNTEAFF. In DNA form, the CDR3 reads TGTCCCATCCAATCAGCTCGAGTGAACACTGAAGCTTTCTTT.

Regarding this clonotype: Just one base apart from a much larger clone, this may be a read error. J is TRBJ2-2 and V is TRBV5-4; 9 bases are a match to TRBD2. Per the germline V gene, CDR1 is SGHNT and CDR2 is YYREEE (reference sequence). Trimming cost V 5 bases and J 1 base; bases outside gene matches: 6. CDR3 length: 16 residues. CDR3 DNA sequence: TGTGCCAGCAGACCCGGACTAGCGCAGAACACCGGGGAGCTGTTTTTT. Its protein is CASRPGLAQNTGELFF.

Points on this clonotype: The junction departs from the called germline gene at one end, perhaps through a read error. This chain's CDR3 is CSARSGSVGEQYF. As DNA, the CDR3 is TGCAGTGCTCGTAGCGGGAGTGTAGGCGAGCAATACTTC. The chain joins TRBV20-1 to TRBJ2-7; 9 nucleotides agree with TRBD2. Germline CDR1 DFQATT, CDR2 SNEGSKA (reference sequence). The CDR3 contains 13 residues.

To note about this clonotype: Germline is not matched at one junction end, which may reflect a read error. V gene TRBV25-1 combines with J gene TRBJ1-3, with TRBD1 matching 10 bases. This CDR3 spans 15 amino acids. CDR1 and CDR2 from the germline V gene are MGHDK and SYGVNS. As DNA, the CDR3 is TGTGCCAGCAGGAGGGACAGGGGCACTGGAAACACAATATATTTT. As protein: CASRRDRGTGNTIYF.

For this clonotype: Mismatch with germline at one junction end may stem from a read error. The V call is TRBV6-6, the J call TRBJ2-7, with TRBD2 as a possible D gene (6 bases). Germline CDR1 is MNHNY and CDR2 is SVGAGI (reference sequence). CDR3 length equals 12 residues. Here the CDR3 reads CDSSPGAGEQYF. Here the CDR3 DNA reads TGTGACAGCAGTCCCGGAGCGGGCGAGCAGTACTTC.

This clonotype was picked up a small number of times. Since a much larger clone is just one base distant, this may be a read error. The chain has TRBV6-1 and TRBJ1-1; D is possibly TRBD1 (5 bases). The V end was cut by 4 bases, the J end by 4 bases, with 19 bases between. Germline CDR1 MNHNS, CDR2 SASEGT. The CDR3 is made up of 16 amino acids. This chain's CDR3 is CASSVTRPGRGTEAFF. The CDR3 nucleotides are TGTGCCAGCAGTGTGACTCGACCGGGACGGGGCACTGAAGCTTTCTTT.